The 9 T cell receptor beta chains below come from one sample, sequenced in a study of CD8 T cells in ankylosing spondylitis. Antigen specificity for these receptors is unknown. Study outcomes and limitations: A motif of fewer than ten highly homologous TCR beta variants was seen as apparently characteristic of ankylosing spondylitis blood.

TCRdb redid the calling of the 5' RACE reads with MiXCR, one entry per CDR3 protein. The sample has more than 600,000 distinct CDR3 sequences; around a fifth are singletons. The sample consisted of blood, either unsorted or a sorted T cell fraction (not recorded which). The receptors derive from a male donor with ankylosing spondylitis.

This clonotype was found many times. Here the CDR3 DNA reads TGCGCCAGCAGCCAAGATCAGACTAGCGGACCCCAAGAGACCCAGTACTTC. This translates into CASSQDQTSGPQETQYF. The V and J genes are TRBV4-1 and TRBJ2-5; 9 nucleotides match TRBD2. The CDR3 consists of 17 residues. J lost 1 base, V lost 0 bases, and 6 bases had no gene match. Germline V gene data show CDR1 as MGHRA and CDR2 as YSYEKL.

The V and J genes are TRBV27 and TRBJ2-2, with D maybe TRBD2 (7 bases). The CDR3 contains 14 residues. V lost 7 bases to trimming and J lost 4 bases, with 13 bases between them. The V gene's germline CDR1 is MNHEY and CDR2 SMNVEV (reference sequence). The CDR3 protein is CASMGGRGTGELFF. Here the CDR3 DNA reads TGTGCCAGCATGGGGGGGCGCGGCACCGGGGAGCTGTTTTTT.

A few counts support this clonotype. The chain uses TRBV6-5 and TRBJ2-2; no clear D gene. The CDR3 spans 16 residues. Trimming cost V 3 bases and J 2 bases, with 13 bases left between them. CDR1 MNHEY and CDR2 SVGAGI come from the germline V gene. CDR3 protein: CASSYLRRRNTGELFF. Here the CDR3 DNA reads TGTGCCAGCAGTTATCTCAGGCGACGCAACACCGGGGAGCTGTTTTTT.

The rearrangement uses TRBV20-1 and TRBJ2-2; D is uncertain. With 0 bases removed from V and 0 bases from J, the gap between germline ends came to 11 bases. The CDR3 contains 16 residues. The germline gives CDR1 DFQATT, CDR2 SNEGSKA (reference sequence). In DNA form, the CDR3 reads TGCAGTGCTAGAGATATCGAGACTTCGAACACCGGGGAGCTGTTTTTT. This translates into CSARDIETSNTGELFF.

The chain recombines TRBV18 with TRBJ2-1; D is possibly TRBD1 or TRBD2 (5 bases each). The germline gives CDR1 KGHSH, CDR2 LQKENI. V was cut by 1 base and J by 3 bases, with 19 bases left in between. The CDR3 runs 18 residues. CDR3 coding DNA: TGTGCCAGCTCACCACGGGGACCCGCCACCAGCGGCTACAATGAGCAGTTCTTC. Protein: CASSPRGPATSGYNEQFF.

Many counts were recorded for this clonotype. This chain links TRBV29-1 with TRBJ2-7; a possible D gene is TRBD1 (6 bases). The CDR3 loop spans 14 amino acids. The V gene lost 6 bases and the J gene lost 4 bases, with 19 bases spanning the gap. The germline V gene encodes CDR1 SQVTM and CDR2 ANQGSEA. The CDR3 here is CSVVTWGPRYEQYF. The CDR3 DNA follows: TGCAGCGTCGTTACGTGGGGGCCGAGATACGAGCAGTACTTC.

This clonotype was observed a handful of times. The CDR3 here is CASSLANRGGTEAFF. In DNA form, the CDR3 reads TGTGCCAGCAGCTTAGCGAACAGGGGAGGTACTGAAGCTTTCTTT. J is TRBJ1-1 and V is TRBV7-9; 7 positions match TRBD1. J was trimmed by 5 bases and V by 0 bases; bases with no gene match: 6. The CDR3 totals 15 residues. Germline V gives CDR1 SEHNR, CDR2 FQNEAQ (reference sequence).

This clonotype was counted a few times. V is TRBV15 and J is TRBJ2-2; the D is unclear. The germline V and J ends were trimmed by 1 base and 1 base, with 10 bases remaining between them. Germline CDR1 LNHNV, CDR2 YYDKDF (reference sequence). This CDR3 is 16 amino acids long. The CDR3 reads CATSRVNGQNTGELFF. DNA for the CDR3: TGTGCCACCAGCAGAGTGAACGGGCAGAACACCGGGGAGCTGTTTTTT.

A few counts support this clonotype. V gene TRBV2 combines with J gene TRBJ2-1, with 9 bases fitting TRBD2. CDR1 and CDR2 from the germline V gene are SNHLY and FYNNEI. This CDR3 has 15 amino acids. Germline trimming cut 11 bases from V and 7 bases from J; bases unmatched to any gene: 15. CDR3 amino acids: CASSPGGRAKNEQFF. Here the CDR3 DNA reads TGTGCCTCTAGTCCTGGCGGGAGGGCCAAAAATGAGCAGTTCTTC.